This T cell receptor (beta chain) was observed in a study of shared clonotypes between healthy human individuals. Looking at the study overall: The plates for each donor numbered three CD4 naive, three CD4 memory, two CD8 naive and one CD8 memory. Overall study results and limits: Estimated richness was generally greater in naive than memory subsets.

Notes on this clone: Its antigen is unidentified.

Germline CDR1 MNHEY, CDR2 SVGAGI. This CDR3 comprises 14 residues. V dropped 5 bases and J dropped 4; count of bases not matched to a gene: 5. Genomic DNA per cell subset filled all wells of several immunoSEQ plates. Sequencing was performed with immunoSEQ multiplex PCR; in TCRdb, only in-frame clones are kept and a portion is missing. The data contain 900,000 to 1,200,000 clones, approximately 80% of them singletons. This chain uses TRBV6-5 with TRBJ1-3, with 7 bases aligning to TRBD1. The receptor's source is a man aged 18 to 29 in good health. Some clones in this sample may be carry-over from other donors' samples. The sequencing input was memory CD4+ T cells from PBMCs. The subset denotes: CD45RA-negative fraction. CDR3 residues: CASSPRQGGNTIYF. DNA for the CDR3: TGTGCCAGCAGTCCCCGACAGGGCGGAAACACCATATATTTT.